This paragraph covers one TCR beta chain sequence. Antigen unknown. TCRdb re-called the RT-PCR reads with MiXCR, one entry per CDR3 protein. This table holds 10,000 or so distinct CDR3 sequences, around 78% found once. The sample is drawn from a study of yellow fever vaccine responses in identical twins. Regarding the study as a whole: Reports say the vaccine T cell response in twins looked partly convergent and partly personalized.

Germline CDR1 reads DFQATT; CDR2 reads SNEGSKA (reference sequence). V was pared by 6 bases and J by 2 bases, with 14 bases between. The CDR3 spans 13 residues. The clonotype was recovered from a woman between 18 and 29 years old who received the yellow fever vaccine. Sample: T cells from blood (PBMCs), unsorted or a sorted subset (not recorded which), taken before or after yellow fever vaccination (not recorded which). The rearrangement joins TRBV20-1 to TRBJ2-7; D perhaps matches TRBD1 (5 bases). The CDR3 spells CSALNSRAYEQYF. In DNA, the CDR3 is TGCAGTGCCCTAAATAGCAGGGCCTACGAGCAGTACTTC.